This T cell receptor (beta chain) was profiled in a study of shared clonotypes between healthy human individuals. Sequencing used immunoSEQ multiplex PCR; TCRdb keeps in-frame clones, though not all of them. The sample lists some 2,000,000 clones, 90% to 96% occurring once. This CDR3 region has 14 residues. The V gene's germline CDR1 is MGHRA and CDR2 YSYEKL. Deletions cut 1 base from V and 1 base from J, with 7 bases between. Remarks on this clone: The sample contains more than one DNA sequence encoding this CDR3.

The specimen was naive CD4+ T cells sorted from blood. As for subset: CD45RA+ positively selected. This TCR derives from a man younger than 35 in good health. The J gene is TRBJ2-5, the V gene TRBV4-1, with D perhaps assigned TRBD1 or TRBD2 (5 bases each). DNA of the CDR3: TGCGCCAGCAGCCAAGTTGGGGGCCAAGAGACCCAGTACTTC. Translated: CASSQVGGQETQYF.